This T cell receptor (beta chain) is from a study of cytomegalovirus exposure and HLA in healthy donors. As concerns this clone: Its antigen is as yet unknown.

Each of the donors was a healthy bone marrow donor. General study points: The authors reported that TCR beta sequences could predict HLA-A and HLA-B alleles. These predictions were accurate for most subjects in the first cohort.

The CDR3 has 13 residues. 60 Vbeta and 13 Jbeta primers were used in PCR. TCRdb's copy holds only in-frame clones and misses some; the assay was immunoSEQ multiplex PCR. The sample has roughly 180,000 clones, approximately 82% seen once. This chain joins TRBV21-1 and TRBJ2-2; whether TRBD1, the table's D call, matches the DNA was not checked. TRBV21-1 is deemed a pseudogene. The source of this sequence is a woman aged 18-29 years in good health and CMV-seropositive. Specimen: PBMCs. CDR3 protein: CADYRIPAGELFF. Here the CDR3 DNA reads TGTGCCGATTACAGGATCCCGGCCGGGGAGCTGTTTTTT.